This TCR beta chain stems from a study of blood T cell repertoires in COVID-19. Across the whole study: Researchers got acute and convalescent COVID-19 samples from the United States, Italy and Spain. T cells, B-cell-depleted T cells, or PBMCs provided the cDNA or gDNA that served as material.

Study processing details: Reference gene primers were amplified, and this amplification served to estimate nucleated cell counts. The table came from immunoSEQ multiplex PCR; TCRdb's copy has only in-frame clones and leaves some out. Clone size and the V and J calls come from that table; the DNA yielded D and trimming. Among approximately 65,000 clones, under 85% were seen once, and the ten largest hold around 21%. The clonotype originates from a woman of 80 years or more with active or convalescent COVID-19. Sequencing was carried out using peripheral blood.

CDR3 coding DNA: TGTGCCACCAGCAGAGCGCTAGCGGGGGGGATTAGAAATGAGCAGTTCTTC. Translated, it gives CATSRALAGGIRNEQFF. J is TRBJ2-1 and V is TRBV15, with 12 bases matching TRBD2. Germline loops: CDR1 LNHNV, CDR2 YYDKDF (reference sequence). V lost 1 base to trimming and J lost 7 bases; unmatched junction nucleotides: 8. The CDR3 has 17 residues. Filled out from reference TRBV15 and TRBJ2-1, the complete variable domain reads DAMVIQNPRYQVTQFGKPVTLSCSQTLNHNVMYWYQQKSSQAPKLLFHYYDKDFNNEADTPDNFQSRRPNTSFCFLDIRSPGLGDTAMYLCATSRALAGGIRNEQFFGPGTRLTVL.